The present TCR beta chain was sequenced within a study of blood T cell dynamics during melanoma immunotherapy. Across the study: Metastatic melanoma patients received first-line pembrolizumab or nivolumab plus ipilimumab. General study results and limits: The study could not tell melanoma-specific clones from general immune activation. PBMC repertoires of eventual disease-control patients split at W3 into clonality or diversity gains.

Germline V gene sequence: CDR1 MNHNS, CDR2 SASEGT. Trimming cost V 0 bases and J 0 bases, with 12 bases left between them. There are 16 residues in the CDR3. Turning to this clone: Its specificity is unknown.

The data were produced by immunoSEQ multiplex PCR, yet TCRdb's version contains in-frame clones alone and is incomplete. The sample carries fewer than 25,000 clones, 85% to 90% recorded once. Time point given: pre-treatment baseline. Patients with prior systemic cancer treatment, concomitant immunosuppressants, or other active malignancies were excluded. This rearrangement joins TRBV6-1 to TRBJ2-7; D gene uncertain. This TCR came from a human donor with melanoma. Sequences were derived from blood, sampled from a patient treated with checkpoint blockade. DNA of the CDR3: TGTGCCAGCAGTGAAGCAGTCAGTAGGGCCTCCTACGAGCAGTACTTC. It codes for CASSEAVSRASYEQYF.